One and the same sample provided the 10 T cell receptor beta chains below, sequenced in a study. TCRdb independently ran MiXCR on the 5' RACE reads; one entry per CDR3 protein. Seen here are around 29,000 distinct CDR3 sequences, about 25% observed once, and the top ten hold around 3.9%. The sample taken for sequencing was naive CD4+ T cells sorted from a lymph node. This sample's subset: naive CD4+ T cells, CD4+CD45RA+CD25-. The receptor source for this set is a female donor with breast cancer.

The chain recombines TRBV9 with TRBJ2-1; perhaps TRBD2 as D (7 bases). Between the trimmed V and J ends, which lost 2 bases and 6 bases, there was a span of 18 bases. Germline-derived CDR1 and CDR2 are SGDLS and YYNGEE. CDR3 size: 16 residues. The CDR3 here is CASSVISGRGANEQFF. The CDR3 DNA reads as TGTGCCAGCAGCGTTATTAGCGGCCGGGGGGCCAATGAGCAGTTCTTC.

The rearrangement uses TRBV20-1 and TRBJ1-6; TRBD1 agrees at 10 bases. The ends lost 2 bases at V and 9 bases at J; junction bases unmatched: 7. The CDR3 has 15 amino acids. Germline V gives CDR1 DFQATT, CDR2 SNEGSKA (reference sequence). CDR3 residues: CSARSRGQGFSPLHF. The CDR3 nucleotides are TGCAGTGCTAGATCTCGGGGACAGGGGTTTTCACCCCTCCACTTT.

This clonotype appeared many times. The rearrangement joins TRBV4-1 to TRBJ2-6, with D perhaps matching TRBD2 (5 bases). Germline assignment: CDR1 MGHRA and CDR2 YSYEKL. This CDR3 has 15 residues. The V and J ends lost 1 base and 1 base respectively, with 5 bases between them. The CDR3 DNA follows: TGCGCCAGCAGCCAAGCGGGATCTGGGGCCAACGTCCTGACTTTC. Translation: CASSQAGSGANVLTF.

The chain recombines TRBV6-5 with TRBJ2-7; D is possibly TRBD1 (6 bases). CDR1 MNHEY and CDR2 SVGAGI come from the germline V gene. V dropped 4 bases and J dropped 4 bases, with 14 bases sitting between them. This CDR3 region has 14 residues. The CDR3 sequence is CASSSPGTNYEQYF. CDR3 coding DNA: TGTGCCAGCAGTTCCCCCGGGACAAATTACGAGCAGTACTTC.

The chain recombines TRBV9 with TRBJ2-7; 12 bases are shared with TRBD1. Germline V gene data show CDR1 as SGDLS and CDR2 as YYNGEE. This CDR3 is built from 18 residues. Losses at the gene ends were 3 bases for V and 0 bases for J; bases not matched to a gene: 10. CDR3: CASSAGTGGRQASYEQYF. The CDR3 DNA is TGTGCCAGCAGCGCCGGGACAGGGGGCCGCCAGGCCTCCTACGAGCAGTACTTC.

J is TRBJ1-5 and V is TRBV12-3 or TRBV12-4; the match to TRBD1 covers 7 bases. CDR3 length: 13 residues. Trimming took 6 bases from V and 7 from J; bases not matched to a gene: 6. The CDR3 loop is CASRTGVRQPQHF. Written as DNA, the CDR3 is TGTGCCAGCAGAACAGGGGTACGGCAGCCCCAGCATTTT.

J is TRBJ2-2 and V is TRBV10-3; weak D call: TRBD1 (8 bases). V was cut by 5 bases and J by 4 bases, with 14 bases left in between. The germline CDR1 and CDR2 sequences are ENHRY and SYGVKD. This CDR3 comprises 15 residues. The CDR3 here is CAISRQGRGTGELFF. DNA of the CDR3: TGTGCCATCAGTCGACAGGGGAGGGGCACCGGGGAGCTGTTTTTT.

By share, this clonotype counts as medium-sized. CDR3 amino acids: CASSYSGQTEQYF. The CDR3 bases are TGTGCCAGCAGTTACTCGGGACAGACCGAGCAGTACTTC. The V gene is TRBV6-5, the J gene TRBJ2-7; TRBD1 aligns across 7 bases. V dropped 0 bases and J dropped 6; count of bases not matched to a gene: 2. CDR3 length equals 13 residues. Germline assignment: CDR1 MNHEY and CDR2 SVGAGI.

This clonotype was seen only a few times. This chain joins TRBV12-3 or TRBV12-4 and TRBJ1-2, with D unresolved. This CDR3 spans 17 amino acids. The germline V and J ends were trimmed by 3 bases and 0 bases, with 17 bases remaining between them. CDR3 protein: CASSLGKPDGSNYGYTF. In DNA, the CDR3 is TGTGCCAGCAGTTTGGGTAAACCCGACGGATCTAACTATGGCTACACCTTC.

This clonotype was seen many times. The chain has TRBV20-1 and TRBJ1-6, with D maybe TRBD1 (5 bases). There are 13 residues in the CDR3. Trimming removed 3 bases at V and 8 bases at J, with 11 bases between. Germline V gene lookup returns CDR1 DFQATT and CDR2 SNEGSKA (reference sequence). The CDR3 DNA sequence: TGCAGTGCTAGTTTCCAGACAGATTCACCCCTCCACTTT. Its protein product is CSASFQTDSPLHF.